The 26 T cell receptor beta chains in this list originate from one sample, sequenced in a study of cytomegalovirus exposure and HLA in healthy donors. PCR used 60 Vbeta primers and 13 Jbeta primers. Some clones are missing from TCRdb's copy, which holds only in-frame ones; the method was immunoSEQ multiplex PCR. Here the sample spans approximately 89,000 clones, less than 70% being singletons. The sequencing sample was made of PBMCs. All receptors come from a female donor in good health and CMV-seronegative.

The chain links TRBV11-2 to TRBJ2-7; maybe TRBD2 (5 bases). V lost 2 bases to trimming and J lost 5 bases, with 7 bases between them. The length of the CDR3 is 12 residues. Germline V gene data show CDR1 as SGHAT and CDR2 as FQNNGV. This CDR3 reads CASSLNGNEQYF. Written as DNA, the CDR3 is TGTGCCAGCAGCTTAAACGGGAACGAGCAGTACTTC.

In its sample, this clone was seen a few times. The chain employs TRBV14 and TRBJ2-1; the match to TRBD1 covers 10 bases. Unmatched junction bases numbered 13, after V lost 2 bases and J lost 9 bases. Germline lookup yields CDR1 SGHDN and CDR2 FVKESK. The CDR3 is 17 residues long. The CDR3 is CASSQQRPGQGSPEQFF. The CDR3 nucleotides read TGTGCCAGCAGCCAACAAAGACCGGGACAGGGGAGCCCTGAGCAGTTCTTC.

This clone was counted only a few times. The CDR3 coding sequence is TGTGCCAGCAGCCCAGGGGGCGGCGGCTACACCTTC. The encoded protein is CASSPGGGGYTF. V and J are TRBV28 and TRBJ1-2, with 8 bases fitting TRBD1. J lost 8 bases, V lost 6 bases, and 5 bases had no gene match. The CDR3 consists of 12 residues. The germline gives CDR1 MDHEN, CDR2 SYDVKM.

The V call is TRBV28, the J call TRBJ2-7; 11 nucleotides line up with TRBD2. Germline V gene data show CDR1 as MDHEN and CDR2 as SYDVKM. The V gene end was trimmed by 5 bases and the J gene end by 2 bases; junction bases not matched to a gene: 5. This CDR3 comprises 15 residues. The CDR3 sequence is CASSHTSGGTYEQYF. CDR3 nucleotides: TGTGCCAGCAGTCATACTAGCGGGGGTACCTACGAGCAGTACTTC.

This clone was counted once. The rearrangement uses TRBV11-2 and TRBJ2-5; the D gene is possibly TRBD2 (6 bases). Germline V lookup: CDR1 SGHAT, CDR2 FQNNGV. Trimming pared 4 bases from V and 4 bases from J, leaving 16 bases between. CDR3 size: 15 residues. CDR3 amino acids: CASSYGTAGGETQYF. DNA of the CDR3: TGTGCCAGCAGCTATGGGACTGCCGGGGGAGAGACCCAGTACTTC.

The rearrangement links TRBV4-2 to TRBJ2-1; 7 bases are a match to TRBD2. The trim removed 0 bases at V and 8 bases at J, leaving 10 bases unmatched. Germline CDR1 and CDR2: LGHNA and YNFKEQ. CDR3 length equals 16 residues. The CDR3 DNA reads as TGTGCCAGCAGCCAAGATCCGGGCGGGAGAGACGATGAGCAGTTCTTC. Translating gives CASSQDPGGRDDEQFF.

The rearrangement links TRBV27 to TRBJ2-5; TRBD1 agrees at 8 bases. The CDR3 has 15 residues. J lost 4 bases, V lost 2 bases, and 6 bases had no gene match. CDR1 MNHEY and CDR2 SMNVEV come from the germline V gene (reference sequence). CDR3 DNA: TGTGCCAGCAGTTTAAGGGACAGGAGCTCAGAGACCCAGTACTTC. Translated, it gives CASSLRDRSSETQYF.

This chain links TRBV5-1 with TRBJ2-3, with D perhaps matching TRBD1 (5 bases). The CDR3 is 13 amino acids. Trimming pared 5 bases from V and 2 bases from J, leaving 9 bases between. Germline V gene sequence: CDR1 SGHRS, CDR2 YFSETQ. CDR3 residues: CASSDSHTDTQYF. The CDR3 nucleotides are TGCGCCAGCAGTGACAGTCACACAGATACGCAGTATTTT.

The V and J genes are TRBV6-4 and TRBJ1-5; possibly TRBD1 for D (6 bases). In germline, CDR1 is MRHNA, CDR2 SNTAGT. With 3 bases removed from V and 2 bases from J, the gap between germline ends came to 11 bases. CDR3 length equals 15 residues. The CDR3: CASSEGAGGNQPQHF. CDR3 DNA sequence: TGTGCCAGCAGTGAGGGGGCAGGGGGCAATCAGCCCCAGCATTTT.

The CDR3 here is CASSQEAGNPYEQYF. The CDR3 DNA reads TGTGCCAGCAGCCAAGAGGCCGGGAACCCCTACGAGCAGTACTTC. This chain joins TRBV4-2 and TRBJ2-7; maybe TRBD2 (5 bases). Germline assignment: CDR1 LGHNA and CDR2 YNFKEQ. V gave up 0 bases and J gave up 2 bases, with 11 bases separating them. This CDR3 contains 15 residues.

The count of this clone is one. The V and J genes are TRBV2 and TRBJ2-2, with D possibly TRBD1 on 5 matching bases. The CDR3 totals 15 residues. The germline gives CDR1 SNHLY, CDR2 FYNNEI. V was pared by 6 bases and J by 7 bases, with 18 bases between. The CDR3 DNA reads as TGTGCCAGCAGGGAATTTCTTACAGGTTACGGGGAGCTGTTTTTT. This gives the protein CASREFLTGYGELFF.

This chain connects TRBV27 to TRBJ2-1; unclear D gene. Looked up from germline, CDR1 is MNHEY and CDR2 is SMNVEV (reference sequence). The CDR3 has 13 residues. Trimming pared 8 bases from V and 5 bases from J, leaving 13 bases between. The CDR3 coding sequence is TGTGCCAGCTCGTTGGAGCACCACAATGAGCAGTTCTTC. Translating it yields CASSLEHHNEQFF.

V and J are TRBV29-1 and TRBJ2-3; weak D call: TRBD1 (6 bases). Germline CDR1 SQVTM, CDR2 ANQGSEA. The CDR3 consists of 12 residues. V lost 1 base and J 7 bases, leaving 9 bases between the germline ends. In DNA, the CDR3 is TGCAGCGTTGAAGCCCAGGGGAATACGCAGTATTTT. Protein product: CSVEAQGNTQYF.

The chain couples TRBV15 to TRBJ2-3; tentatively, D is TRBD2 (6 bases). CDR1 and CDR2 (germline): LNHNV, YYDKDF (reference sequence). This CDR3 spans 13 amino acids. Trimming took 3 bases from V and 6 from J, leaving 10 bases between them. As DNA, the CDR3 is TGTGCCACCAGCAGCGGGAGCTGGGATACGCAGTATTTT. Encoded protein: CATSSGSWDTQYF.

The chain links TRBV12-5 to TRBJ2-7, with a possible D match to TRBD2 (5 bases). The CDR3 totals 12 residues. With 5 bases removed from V and 0 bases from J, the gap between germline ends came to 5 bases. The germline V gene encodes CDR1 LGHNT and CDR2 FRNRAP. CDR3 sequence: CASGRDSYEQYF. DNA for the CDR3: TGTGCTAGTGGTCGGGACTCCTACGAGCAGTACTTC.

In its sample, this clone is medium-sized. This rearrangement joins TRBV6-1 to TRBJ2-6; weak D call: TRBD1 (5 bases). The CDR3 is 15 residues long. V shed 2 bases and J shed 3 bases, with 8 bases lying between them. Per germline, CDR1 MNHNS and CDR2 SASEGT. The chain's CDR3 is CASSELGDGANVLTF. In nucleotides, the CDR3 is TGTGCCAGCAGTGAACTAGGGGATGGGGCCAACGTCCTGACTTTC.

This clone was seen a few times. The gene calls are TRBV5-6 and TRBJ2-5, with D unresolved. The CDR3 has 13 amino acids. Germline V lookup: CDR1 SGHDT, CDR2 YYEEEE. The V end was cut by 0 bases, the J end by 2 bases, with 5 bases between. CDR3: CASSLVQQETQYF. The DNA of the CDR3 is TGTGCCAGCAGCTTGGTGCAGCAAGAGACCCAGTACTTC.

Remarks on this clone: This is likely an artifact of a read error, given a far larger clone one base away. This sample includes further DNA sequences coding for the same CDR3. V and J are TRBV7-9 and TRBJ1-4, with TRBD1 matching 8 bases. The germline V gene encodes CDR1 SEHNR and CDR2 FQNEAQ (reference sequence). This CDR3 region has 18 residues. The DNA of the CDR3 is TGTGCCAGCAGCTTAATGGAAACAGGGGGGCTTTTAAATGAAAAGCTGTTTTTT. It is translated as CASSLMETGGLLNEKLFF.

This clone occurred a few times. V gene TRBV18 combines with J gene TRBJ1-1; 8 nucleotides agree with TRBD1. CDR3 length: 13 residues. J lost 5 bases, V lost 6 bases, and 5 bases had no gene match. Germline assignment: CDR1 KGHSH and CDR2 LQKENI. The CDR3, as DNA: TGTGCCAGCTCGGACAGGGTGGGGACTGAAGCTTTCTTT. This codes for CASSDRVGTEAFF.

The V and J genes are TRBV5-5 and TRBJ2-7; D is perhaps TRBD1 (5 bases). V lost 4 bases and J lost 0, with 14 bases in between. Germline V gene sequence: CDR1 SGHKS, CDR2 YYEKEE (reference sequence). The CDR3 is made up of 15 amino acids. The CDR3, as DNA: TGTGCCAGCAGCCGTAGATTCGACAGCTCCTACGAGCAGTACTTC. Translating it yields CASSRRFDSSYEQYF.

The CDR3 loop is CASSQGPTSGGTMYEQYF. The CDR3 DNA is TGCGCCAGCAGCCAAGGCCCGACTAGCGGGGGGACCATGTACGAGCAGTACTTC. V and J are TRBV4-3 and TRBJ2-7, with 13 bases lining up with TRBD2. Germline V lookup: CDR1 LGHNA, CDR2 YSLEER. The CDR3 runs 18 residues. The junction had 10 bases not matched to a gene; V was cut back by 1 base and J by 4 bases.

This clone has just a few counts. The rearrangement links TRBV29-1 to TRBJ2-5; 11 bases match TRBD1. Gene TRBJ2-7 matches the end of the DNA better, so the J call may be wrong. The CDR3 covers 14 residues. The V gene's germline CDR1 is SQVTM and CDR2 ANQGSEA. The CDR3, as DNA: TGCAGCCGGGACAGGGGGTCACCCCTCTACGAGCAGTACTTC. Residues: CSRDRGSPLYEQYF.

This clone has only a few counts. This CDR3 reads CASSIARGEFYEQYF. The CDR3, as DNA: TGTGCCAGTAGTATTGCCAGGGGGGAATTCTACGAGCAGTACTTC. This rearrangement joins TRBV19 to TRBJ2-7, with D perhaps TRBD1 (7 bases). With 3 bases removed from V and 3 bases from J, the gap between germline ends came to 15 bases. The CDR3 has 15 residues. Germline assignment: CDR1 LNHDA and CDR2 SQIVND (reference sequence).

This chain connects TRBV5-1 to TRBJ2-2; TRBD1 aligns across 7 bases. The germline V gene has CDR1 SGHRS and CDR2 YFSETQ. With V trimmed by 4 bases and J by 6 bases, 9 bases remained unmatched. This CDR3 region has 15 residues. The CDR3 sequence is CASSPQTGTAGELFF. The DNA for the CDR3 is TGCGCCAGCAGCCCGCAGACAGGGACGGCCGGGGAGCTGTTTTTT.

The count of this clone is one. The rearrangement joins TRBV2 to TRBJ2-7, with 12 nucleotides matching TRBD2. V gave up 5 bases and J gave up 6 bases; unmatched junction bases: 11. Germline assignment: CDR1 SNHLY and CDR2 FYNNEI. The CDR3 extends over 16 amino acids. This CDR3 is CASSPQGRLAGVEQYF. The CDR3 coding sequence is TGTGCCAGCAGTCCCCAGGGGCGACTAGCGGGAGTCGAGCAGTACTTC.

CDR3 nucleotides: TGTGCCAGTAGTATCGGGACAGGGAAGATTACGGAGCAGTACTTC. Protein: CASSIGTGKITEQYF. The rearrangement joins TRBV19 to TRBJ2-7, with 9 positions matching TRBD1. CDR1 is LNHDA and CDR2 is SQIVND in the germline V gene (reference sequence). V lost 3 bases, J lost 7 bases, and 10 bases stayed unmatched. The CDR3 consists of 15 residues. The whole variable domain, filled in from reference TRBV19 and TRBJ2-7, reads DGGITQSPKYLFRKEGQNVTLSCEQNLNHDAMYWYRQDPGQGLRLIYYSQIVNDFQKGDIAEGYSVSREKKESFPLTVTSAQKNPTAFYLCASSIGTGKITEQYFGPGTRLTVT.